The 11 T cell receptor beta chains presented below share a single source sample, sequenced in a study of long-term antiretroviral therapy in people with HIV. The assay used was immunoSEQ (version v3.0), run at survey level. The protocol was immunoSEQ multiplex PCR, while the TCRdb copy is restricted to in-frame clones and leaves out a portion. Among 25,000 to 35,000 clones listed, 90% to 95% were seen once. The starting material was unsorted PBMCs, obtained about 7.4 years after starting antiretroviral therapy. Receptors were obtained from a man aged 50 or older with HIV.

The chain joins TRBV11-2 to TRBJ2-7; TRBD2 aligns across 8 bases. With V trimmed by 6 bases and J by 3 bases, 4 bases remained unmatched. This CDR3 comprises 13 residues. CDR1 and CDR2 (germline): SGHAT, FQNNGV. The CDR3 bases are TGTGCCAGCAGTTTGCTAGCGGGCTACGAGCAGTACTTC. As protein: CASSLLAGYEQYF.

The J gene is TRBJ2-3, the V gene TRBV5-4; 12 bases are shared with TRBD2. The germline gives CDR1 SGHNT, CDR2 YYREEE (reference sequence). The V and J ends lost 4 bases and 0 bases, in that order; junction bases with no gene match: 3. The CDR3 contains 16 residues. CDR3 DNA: TGTGCCAGCAGCGGACTAGCGGGGCCTAGCACAGATACGCAGTATTTT. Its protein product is CASSGLAGPSTDTQYF.

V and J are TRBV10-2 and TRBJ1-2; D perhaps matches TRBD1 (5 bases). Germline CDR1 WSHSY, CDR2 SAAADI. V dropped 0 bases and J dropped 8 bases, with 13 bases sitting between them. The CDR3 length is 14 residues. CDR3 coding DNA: TGCGCCAGCAGTGAGTCCCGGGGGGTTGGCGGCTACACCTTC. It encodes CASSESRGVGGYTF.

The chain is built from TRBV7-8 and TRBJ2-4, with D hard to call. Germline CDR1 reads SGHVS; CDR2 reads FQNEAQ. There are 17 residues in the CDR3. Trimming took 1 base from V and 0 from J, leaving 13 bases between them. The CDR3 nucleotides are TGTGCCAGCAGCTTAGACCGGGCAGGAATAGCCAAAAACATTCAGTACTTC. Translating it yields CASSLDRAGIAKNIQYF.

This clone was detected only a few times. CDR3 DNA: TGTGCCAGCAGCTTAGCCTTAAACTACGAGCAGTACTTC. Translating gives CASSLALNYEQYF. The chain couples TRBV7-2 to TRBJ2-7, with D hard to call. CDR1 SGHTA and CDR2 FQGNSA come from the germline V gene. The length of the CDR3 is 13 residues. V was trimmed by 0 bases and J by 3 bases, leaving 6 bases between them.

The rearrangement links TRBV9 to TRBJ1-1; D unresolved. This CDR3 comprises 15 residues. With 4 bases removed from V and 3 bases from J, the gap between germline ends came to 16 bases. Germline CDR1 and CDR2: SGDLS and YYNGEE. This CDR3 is CASSPRRGEDTEAFF. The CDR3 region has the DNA TGTGCCAGCAGCCCTCGACGTGGGGAGGACACTGAAGCTTTCTTT.

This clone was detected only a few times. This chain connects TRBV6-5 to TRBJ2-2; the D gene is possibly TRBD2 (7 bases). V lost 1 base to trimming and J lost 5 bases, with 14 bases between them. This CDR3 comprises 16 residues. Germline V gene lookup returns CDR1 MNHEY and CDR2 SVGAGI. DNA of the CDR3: TGTGCCAGCAGTTACTGGAAAGGGGGGGGGACCGGGGAGCTGTTTTTT. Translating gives CASSYWKGGGTGELFF.

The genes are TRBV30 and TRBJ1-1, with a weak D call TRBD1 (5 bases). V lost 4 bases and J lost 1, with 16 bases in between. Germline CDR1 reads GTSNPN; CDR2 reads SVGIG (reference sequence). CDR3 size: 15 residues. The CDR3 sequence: CAWTLGRGSNTEAFF. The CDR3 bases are TGTGCCTGGACCCTGGGGAGGGGATCGAACACTGAAGCTTTCTTT. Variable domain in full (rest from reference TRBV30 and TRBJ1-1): SQTIHQWPATLVQPVGSPLSLECTVEGTSNPNLYWYRQAAGRGLQLLFYSVGIGQISSEVPQNLSASRPQDRQFILSSKKLLLSDSGFYLCAWTLGRGSNTEAFFGQGTRLTVV.

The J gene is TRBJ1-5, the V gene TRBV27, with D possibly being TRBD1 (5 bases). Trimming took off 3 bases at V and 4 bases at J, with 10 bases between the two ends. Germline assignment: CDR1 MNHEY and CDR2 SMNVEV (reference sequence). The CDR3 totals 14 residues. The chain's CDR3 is CASSLAGVNQPQHF. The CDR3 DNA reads TGTGCCAGCAGTTTGGCGGGGGTAAATCAGCCCCAGCATTTT.

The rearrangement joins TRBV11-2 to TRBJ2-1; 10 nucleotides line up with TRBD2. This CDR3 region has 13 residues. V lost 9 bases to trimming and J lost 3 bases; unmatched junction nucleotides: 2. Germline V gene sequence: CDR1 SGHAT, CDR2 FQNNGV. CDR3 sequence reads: CASSGGFYNEQFF. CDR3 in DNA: TGTGCCAGTAGCGGGGGGTTCTACAATGAGCAGTTCTTC. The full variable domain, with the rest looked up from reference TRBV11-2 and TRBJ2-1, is EAGVAQSPRYKIIEKRQSVAFWCNPISGHATLYWYQQILGQGPKLLIQFQNNGVVDDSQLPKDRFSAERLKGVDSTLKIQPAKLEDSAVYLCASSGGFYNEQFFGPGTRLTVL.

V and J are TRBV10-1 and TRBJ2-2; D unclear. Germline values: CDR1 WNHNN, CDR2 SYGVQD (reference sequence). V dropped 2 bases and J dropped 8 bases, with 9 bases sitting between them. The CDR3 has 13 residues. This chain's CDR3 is CASSEPRTGELFF. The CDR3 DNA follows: TGCGCCAGCAGTGAGCCGCGTACAGGGGAGCTGTTTTTT.